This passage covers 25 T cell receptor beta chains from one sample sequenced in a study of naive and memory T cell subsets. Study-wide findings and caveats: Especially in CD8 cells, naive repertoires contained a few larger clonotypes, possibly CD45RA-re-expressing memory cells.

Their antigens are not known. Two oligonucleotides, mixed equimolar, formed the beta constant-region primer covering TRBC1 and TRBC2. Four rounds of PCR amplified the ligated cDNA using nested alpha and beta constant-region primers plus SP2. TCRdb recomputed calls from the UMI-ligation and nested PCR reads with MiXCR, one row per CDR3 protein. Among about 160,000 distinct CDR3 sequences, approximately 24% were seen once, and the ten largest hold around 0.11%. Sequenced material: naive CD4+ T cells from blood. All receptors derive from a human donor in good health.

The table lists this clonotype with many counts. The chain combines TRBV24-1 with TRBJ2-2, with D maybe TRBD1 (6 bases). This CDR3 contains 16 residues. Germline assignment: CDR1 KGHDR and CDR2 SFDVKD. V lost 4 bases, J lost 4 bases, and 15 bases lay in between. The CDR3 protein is CATSDLDSPLTGELFF. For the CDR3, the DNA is TGTGCCACCAGTGACTTGGACAGTCCCCTCACCGGGGAGCTGTTTTTT.

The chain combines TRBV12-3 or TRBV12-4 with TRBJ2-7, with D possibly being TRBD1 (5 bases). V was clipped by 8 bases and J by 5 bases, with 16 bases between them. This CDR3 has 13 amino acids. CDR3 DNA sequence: TGTGCCAGCCGCGACTCAGGGCGCCACGAGCAGTACTTC. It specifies CASRDSGRHEQYF.

The CDR3 sequence: CASSQGITGSAGTEAFF. The CDR3 DNA sequence: TGTGCCAGCAGCCAGGGGATTACAGGGTCGGCGGGCACTGAAGCTTTCTTT. The chain joins TRBV7-2 to TRBJ1-1, with a possible D match to TRBD1 (6 bases). The V end lost 5 bases, the J end lost 4 bases, and 23 bases lay between the germline ends. The CDR3 length is 17 residues. The germline CDR1 and CDR2 sequences are SGHTA and FQGNSA.

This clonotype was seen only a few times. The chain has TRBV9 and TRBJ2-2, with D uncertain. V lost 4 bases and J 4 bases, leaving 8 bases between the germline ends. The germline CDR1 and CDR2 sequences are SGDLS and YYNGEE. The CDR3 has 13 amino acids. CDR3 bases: TGTGCCAGCAGCATAGGGCCCACCGGGGAGCTGTTTTTT. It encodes CASSIGPTGELFF.

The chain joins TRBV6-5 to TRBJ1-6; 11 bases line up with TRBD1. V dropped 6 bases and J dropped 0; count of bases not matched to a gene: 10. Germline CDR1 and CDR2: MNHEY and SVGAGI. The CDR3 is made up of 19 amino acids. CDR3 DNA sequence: TGTGCCAGCAGCTGGACAGGGGGCACCCAGAGCTCCTATAATTCACCCCTCCACTTT. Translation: CASSWTGGTQSSYNSPLHF.

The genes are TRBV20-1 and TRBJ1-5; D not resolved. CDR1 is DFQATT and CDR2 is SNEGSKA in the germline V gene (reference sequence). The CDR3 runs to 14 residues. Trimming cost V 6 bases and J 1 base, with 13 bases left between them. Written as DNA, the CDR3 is TGCAGTGCAATGCCCCCCATAAGCAATCAGCCCCAGCATTTT. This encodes CSAMPPISNQPQHF.

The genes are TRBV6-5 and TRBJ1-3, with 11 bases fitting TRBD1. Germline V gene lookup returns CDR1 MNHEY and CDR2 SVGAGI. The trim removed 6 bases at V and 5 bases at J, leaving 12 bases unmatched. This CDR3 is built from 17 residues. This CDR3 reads CASSGTGGNAGRNTIYF. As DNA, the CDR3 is TGTGCCAGCAGCGGGACAGGGGGAAATGCTGGCAGAAACACCATATATTTT.

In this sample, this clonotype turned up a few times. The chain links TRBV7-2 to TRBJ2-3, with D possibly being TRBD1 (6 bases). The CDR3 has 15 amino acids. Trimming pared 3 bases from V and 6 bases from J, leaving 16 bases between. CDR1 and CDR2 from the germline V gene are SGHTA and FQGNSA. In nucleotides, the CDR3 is TGTGCCAGCAGCTTGGGGACACCCAACCTGGATACGCAGTATTTT. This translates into CASSLGTPNLDTQYF.

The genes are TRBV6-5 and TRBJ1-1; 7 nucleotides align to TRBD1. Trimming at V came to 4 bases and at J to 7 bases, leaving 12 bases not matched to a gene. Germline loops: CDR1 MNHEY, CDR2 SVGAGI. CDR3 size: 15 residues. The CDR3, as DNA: TGTGCCAGCAGTTTTCAAACAGGGGTGGGACTTGAAGCTTTCTTT. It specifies CASSFQTGVGLEAFF.

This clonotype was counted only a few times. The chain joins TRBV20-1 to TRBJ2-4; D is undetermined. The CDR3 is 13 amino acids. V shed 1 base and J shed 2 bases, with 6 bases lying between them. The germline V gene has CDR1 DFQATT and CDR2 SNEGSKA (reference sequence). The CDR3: CSARGGSKNIQYF. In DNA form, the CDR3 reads TGCAGTGCTAGAGGGGGATCCAAAAACATTCAGTACTTC.

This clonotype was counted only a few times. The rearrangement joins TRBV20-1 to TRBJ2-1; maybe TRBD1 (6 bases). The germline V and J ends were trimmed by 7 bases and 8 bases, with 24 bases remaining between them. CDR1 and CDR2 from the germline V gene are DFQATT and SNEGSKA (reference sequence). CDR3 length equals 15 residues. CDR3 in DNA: TGCAGTGTGATCCATTTTAGGGGGAGTATCTATGAGCAGTTCTTC. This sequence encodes CSVIHFRGSIYEQFF.

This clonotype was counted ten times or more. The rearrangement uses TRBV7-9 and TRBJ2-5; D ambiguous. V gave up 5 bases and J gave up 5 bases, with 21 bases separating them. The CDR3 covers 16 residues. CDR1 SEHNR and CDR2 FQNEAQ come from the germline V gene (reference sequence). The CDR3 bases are TGTGCCAGCAGCCAAAATAGACATTCCAGGCGGGAGACCCAGTACTTC. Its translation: CASSQNRHSRRETQYF.

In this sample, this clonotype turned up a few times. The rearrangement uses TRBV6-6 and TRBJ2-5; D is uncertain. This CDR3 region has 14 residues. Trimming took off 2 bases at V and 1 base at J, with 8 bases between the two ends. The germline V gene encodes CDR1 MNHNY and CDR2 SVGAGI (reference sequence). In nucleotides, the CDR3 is TGTGCCAGCAGTTACCTGAACTTCCAAGAGACCCAGTACTTC. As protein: CASSYLNFQETQYF.

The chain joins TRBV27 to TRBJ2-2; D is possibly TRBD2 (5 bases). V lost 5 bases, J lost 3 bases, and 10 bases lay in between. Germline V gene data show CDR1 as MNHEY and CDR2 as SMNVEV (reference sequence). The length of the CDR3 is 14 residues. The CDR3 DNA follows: TGTGCCAGCAGTCCAGGACTGTACACCGGGGAGCTGTTTTTT. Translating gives CASSPGLYTGELFF.

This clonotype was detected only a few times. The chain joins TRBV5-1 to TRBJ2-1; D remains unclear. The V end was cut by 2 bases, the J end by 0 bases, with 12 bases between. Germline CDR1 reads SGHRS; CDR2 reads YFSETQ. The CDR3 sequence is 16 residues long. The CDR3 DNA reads TGCGCCAGCAGCTTTGAAGGGTGGCCCTCCTACAATGAGCAGTTCTTC. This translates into CASSFEGWPSYNEQFF. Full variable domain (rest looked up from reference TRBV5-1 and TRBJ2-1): KAGVTQTPRYLIKTRGQQVTLSCSPISGHRSVSWYQQTPGQGLQFLFEYFSETQRNKGNFPGRFSGRQFSNSRSEMNVSTLELGDSALYLCASSFEGWPSYNEQFFGPGTRLTVL.

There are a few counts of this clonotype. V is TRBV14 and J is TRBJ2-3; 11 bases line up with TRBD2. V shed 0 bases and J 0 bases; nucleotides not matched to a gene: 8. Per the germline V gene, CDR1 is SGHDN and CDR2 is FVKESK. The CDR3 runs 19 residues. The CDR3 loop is CASSQDRSGTSGSTDTQYF. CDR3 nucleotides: TGTGCCAGCAGCCAAGATAGGTCTGGGACTAGCGGTAGCACAGATACGCAGTATTTT. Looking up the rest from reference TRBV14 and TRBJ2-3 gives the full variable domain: EAGVTQFPSHSVIEKGQTVTLRCDPISGHDNLYWYRRVMGKEIKFLLHFVKESKQDESGMPNNRFLAERTGGTYSTLKVQPAELEDSGVYFCASSQDRSGTSGSTDTQYFGPGTRLTVL.

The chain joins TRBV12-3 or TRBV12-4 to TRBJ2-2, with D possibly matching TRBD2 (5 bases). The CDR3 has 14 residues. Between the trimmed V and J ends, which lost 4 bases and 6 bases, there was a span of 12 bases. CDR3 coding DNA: TGTGCCAGCAGTTACCGCACTAGTTCCGGGGAGCTGTTTTTT. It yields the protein CASSYRTSSGELFF.

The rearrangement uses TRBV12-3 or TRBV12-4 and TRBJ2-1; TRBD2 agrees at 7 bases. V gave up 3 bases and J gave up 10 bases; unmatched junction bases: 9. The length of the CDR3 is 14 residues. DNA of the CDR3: TGTGCCAGCAGTTTTGGGAGGGGAGTTGGGGAGCAGTTCTTC. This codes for CASSFGRGVGEQFF.

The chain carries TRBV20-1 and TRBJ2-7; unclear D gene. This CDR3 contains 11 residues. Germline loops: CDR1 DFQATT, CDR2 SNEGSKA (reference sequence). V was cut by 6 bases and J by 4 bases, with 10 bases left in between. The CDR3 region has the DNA TGCAGTGCCCTCGACGGGTACGAGCAGTACTTC. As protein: CSALDGYEQYF.

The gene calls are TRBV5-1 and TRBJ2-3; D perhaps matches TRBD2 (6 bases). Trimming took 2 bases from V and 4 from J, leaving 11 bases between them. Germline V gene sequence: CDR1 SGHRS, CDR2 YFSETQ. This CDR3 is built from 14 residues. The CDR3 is CASSFRTGADTQYF. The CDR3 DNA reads TGCGCCAGCAGCTTCCGGACGGGAGCAGATACGCAGTATTTT. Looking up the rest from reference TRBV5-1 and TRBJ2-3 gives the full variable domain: KAGVTQTPRYLIKTRGQQVTLSCSPISGHRSVSWYQQTPGQGLQFLFEYFSETQRNKGNFPGRFSGRQFSNSRSEMNVSTLELGDSALYLCASSFRTGADTQYFGPGTRLTVL.

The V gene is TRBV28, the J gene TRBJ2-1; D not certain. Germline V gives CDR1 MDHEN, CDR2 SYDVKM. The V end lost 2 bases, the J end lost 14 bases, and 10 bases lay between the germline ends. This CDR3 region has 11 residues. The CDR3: CASSLNLVEFF. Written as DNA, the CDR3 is TGTGCCAGCAGTTTAAATCTAGTCGAGTTCTTC.

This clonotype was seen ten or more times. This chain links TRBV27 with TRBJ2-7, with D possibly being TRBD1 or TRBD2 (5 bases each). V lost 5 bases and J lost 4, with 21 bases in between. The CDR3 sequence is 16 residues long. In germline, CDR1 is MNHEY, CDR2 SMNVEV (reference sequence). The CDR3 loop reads CASSPTSGGWGYEQYF. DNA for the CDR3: TGTGCCAGCAGTCCCACCTCTGGGGGATGGGGGTACGAGCAGTACTTC.

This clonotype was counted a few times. CDR3 amino acids: CASSRDRGLNQPQHF. The CDR3 DNA reads TGTGCCAGCAGTCGGGACAGGGGATTGAATCAGCCCCAGCATTTT. The chain uses TRBV6-5 and TRBJ1-5; 10 bases are shared with TRBD1. V lost 5 bases to trimming and J lost 4 bases; unmatched junction nucleotides: 5. The length of the CDR3 is 15 residues. CDR1 and CDR2 from the germline V gene are MNHEY and SVGAGI.

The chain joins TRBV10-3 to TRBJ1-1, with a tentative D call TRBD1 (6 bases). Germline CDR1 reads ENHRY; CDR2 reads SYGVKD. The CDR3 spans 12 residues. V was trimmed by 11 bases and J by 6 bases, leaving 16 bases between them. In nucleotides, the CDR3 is TGTGCCGCCTCGACAGGTAGGGCTGAAGCTTTCTTT. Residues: CAASTGRAEAFF.

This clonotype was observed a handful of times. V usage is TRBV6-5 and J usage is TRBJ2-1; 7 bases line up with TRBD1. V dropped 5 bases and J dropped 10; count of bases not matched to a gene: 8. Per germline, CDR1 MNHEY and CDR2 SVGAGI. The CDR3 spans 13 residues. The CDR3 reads CASSEPGQSEQFF. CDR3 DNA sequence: TGTGCCAGCAGTGAACCGGGACAGTCGGAGCAGTTCTTC.